This entry lists 27 T cell receptor beta chains sequenced from one sample in a study of blood T cell repertoires in COVID-19 (dated by TCRdb to 2018 to 2020). The library was obtained by the immunoSEQ multiplex PCR assay. Imported from immuneACCESS, the table was reduced by TCRdb to in-frame sequences with V and J called. These copies leave out some clones; in studies compared against another copy, an unresolved V gene accounts for under half, and the cause of the remainder is not known. Counted in this sample were under 95,000 clones; around 85% of them appeared once. The top ten clones comprise roughly 12% of the sample. Sequencing input: peripheral blood. These receptors came from a man aged 70-80 years with acute or convalescent COVID-19.

V and J are TRBV6-5 and TRBJ2-1; TRBD2 matches at 7 bases. The ends lost 6 bases at V and 2 bases at J; junction bases unmatched: 4. The CDR3 is 14 amino acids. Germline CDR1 MNHEY, CDR2 SVGAGI. The CDR3 DNA sequence: TGTGCCAGCAGCCGCGGGGGAACCTACAATGAGCAGTTCTTC. Its translation is CASSRGGTYNEQFF.

This clone was seen only once. The J gene is TRBJ2-1, the V gene TRBV6-5; D is undetermined. Trimming stripped 6 bases from V and 0 bases from J, with 3 bases between. The CDR3 contains 12 residues. CDR1 is MNHEY, CDR2 SVGAGI, per germline. CDR3 DNA: TGTGCCAGCAGGCGCTCCTACAATGAGCAGTTCTTC. It codes for CASRRSYNEQFF.

The rearrangement uses TRBV27 and TRBJ1-1; 7 bases are a match to TRBD1. CDR1 is MNHEY and CDR2 is SMNVEV in the germline V gene (reference sequence). The CDR3 totals 16 residues. V was clipped by 8 bases and J by 5 bases; unmatched bases: 17. In DNA, the CDR3 is TGTGCCAGCGTCAGCCGTTCCTCGGGACAGAGGACTGAAGCTTTCTTT. This sequence encodes CASVSRSSGQRTEAFF.

The gene calls are TRBV5-1 and TRBJ2-2; possible D gene TRBD2, 6 bases. CDR1 SGHRS and CDR2 YFSETQ come from the germline V gene. V lost 0 bases, J lost 6 bases, and 6 bases lay in between. The CDR3 runs 13 residues. The CDR3 here is CASSLGEAGELFF. CDR3 sequence (DNA): TGCGCCAGCAGCTTGGGGGAGGCCGGGGAGCTGTTTTTT. The variable domain in full, completed from reference TRBV5-1 and TRBJ2-2, reads KAGVTQTPRYLIKTRGQQVTLSCSPISGHRSVSWYQQTPGQGLQFLFEYFSETQRNKGNFPGRFSGRQFSNSRSEMNVSTLELGDSALYLCASSLGEAGELFFGEGSRLTVL.

This chain links TRBV3-1 (or the pseudogene TRBV3-2) with TRBJ1-5; 7 bases are a match to TRBD1. V lost 1 base and J lost 6; bases outside the gene matches: 3. Germline V gene data show CDR1 as LGHDT and CDR2 as YNNKEL (reference sequence). The CDR3 loop spans 14 amino acids. CDR3 in DNA: TGTGCCAGCAGCCAAGGACAGGGCTTTCAGCCCCAGCATTTT. This encodes CASSQGQGFQPQHF.

The chain carries TRBV5-1 and TRBJ2-3, with D perhaps TRBD1 (6 bases). CDR1 and CDR2 (germline): SGHRS, YFSETQ. The V gene lost 0 bases and the J gene lost 2 bases, with 10 bases spanning the gap. CDR3 length equals 15 residues. CDR3 amino acids: CASSLEGVNTDTQYF. The CDR3 coding sequence is TGCGCCAGCAGCTTGGAGGGGGTTAACACAGATACGCAGTATTTT.

The rearrangement links TRBV6-1 to TRBJ2-7, with 11 bases matching TRBD1. The V gene end was trimmed by 3 bases and the J gene end by 6 bases; junction bases not matched to a gene: 1. The germline V gene has CDR1 MNHNS and CDR2 SASEGT. This CDR3 spans 13 amino acids. The CDR3 region has the DNA TGTGCCAGCAGTGAGGGGACAGGGGGCGAGCAGTACGTC. This codes for CASSEGTGGEQYV.

The J gene is TRBJ2-1, the V gene TRBV19, with TRBD2 matching over 7 bases. With 1 base clipped from V and 7 bases from J, the junction kept 4 bases outside the gene matches. The CDR3 runs 14 residues. Looked up from germline, CDR1 is LNHDA and CDR2 is SQIVND (reference sequence). The DNA of the CDR3 is TGTGCCAGTAGTATAGGGACTAGACTGAATGAGCAGTTCTTC. Its translation is CASSIGTRLNEQFF.

This clone was picked up one time. The chain is built from TRBV7-2 and TRBJ2-1, with TRBD2 as a possible D gene (6 bases). Trimming pared 1 base from V and 5 bases from J, leaving 9 bases between. CDR1 and CDR2 from the germline V gene are SGHTA and FQGNSA. This CDR3 has 14 residues. Here the CDR3 reads CASSLVWGDNEQFF. In DNA, the CDR3 is TGTGCCAGCAGCTTAGTGTGGGGGGACAATGAGCAGTTCTTC.

This clone has a handful of counts. The CDR3 DNA sequence: TGTGCCAGCAGCTTAGATGGCAGGGGGAGCACTAATGAAAAACTGTTTTTT. Translated, it gives CASSLDGRGSTNEKLFF. V is TRBV11-2 and J is TRBJ1-4; 7 positions agree with TRBD1. CDR1 SGHAT and CDR2 FQNNGV come from the germline V gene. The V segment lost 0 bases and the J segment 2 bases; nucleotides outside the gene matches: 6. The CDR3 covers 17 residues.

V gene TRBV5-6 combines with J gene TRBJ2-3; no definite D call. Looked up from germline, CDR1 is SGHDT and CDR2 is YYEEEE. This CDR3 has 15 residues. Trimming removed 2 bases from V and 4 bases from J, with 14 bases in between. The CDR3 here is CASSLITTTPDTQYF. The CDR3 bases are TGTGCCAGCAGCTTAATAACAACCACCCCAGATACGCAGTATTTT.

The CDR3 region has the DNA TGTGCCAGCAGCGCAGCGGGGGGGCTGAATACGCAGTATTTT. Protein: CASSAAGGLNTQYF. This chain connects TRBV7-2 to TRBJ2-3; 10 nucleotides line up with TRBD2. Germline lookup yields CDR1 SGHTA and CDR2 FQGNSA. V shed 5 bases, J shed 7 bases, and the junction held 6 bases outside the gene matches. The CDR3 length is 14 residues.

The rearrangement uses TRBV7-2 and TRBJ2-1; possibly TRBD2 for D (5 bases). This CDR3 is built from 15 residues. Trimming shortened V by 6 bases and J by 0 bases, and 12 bases separated the two germline ends. Germline values: CDR1 SGHTA, CDR2 FQGNSA. DNA for the CDR3: TGTGCCAGCAGTCTCTCGGGGTCCTCCTACAATGAGCAGTTCTTC. It codes for CASSLSGSSYNEQFF.

This clone occurred a few times. The chain is built from TRBV3-1 (or the pseudogene TRBV3-2) and TRBJ2-4; 8 nucleotides match TRBD1. The CDR3 length is 17 residues. Germline V gives CDR1 LGHDT, CDR2 YNNKEL (reference sequence). J was trimmed by 1 base and V by 1 base; bases with no gene match: 6. The CDR3 region is CASSQVLTGAAKNIQYF. CDR3 nucleotides: TGTGCCAGCAGCCAAGTCCTGACAGGGGCGGCCAAAAACATTCAGTACTTC.

J is TRBJ1-3 and V is TRBV7-9; 8 bases are shared with TRBD1. CDR1 and CDR2 (germline): SEHNR, FQNEAQ (reference sequence). Trimming took 2 bases from V and 7 from J; bases not matched to a gene: 10. CDR3 length equals 16 residues. As DNA, the CDR3 is TGTGCCAGCAGCTTATGGACAGGGAGTCTTTGGAACACCATATATTTT. It encodes CASSLWTGSLWNTIYF.

The CDR3 DNA reads TGTGCCAGTATGGTCGGAGCGGGCACTGAAGCTTTCTTT. This translates into CASMVGAGTEAFF. The chain links TRBV19 to TRBJ1-1; D is unclear. The germline V gene encodes CDR1 LNHDA and CDR2 SQIVND (reference sequence). Trimming pared 7 bases from V and 4 bases from J, leaving 13 bases between. The CDR3 totals 13 residues.

This clone was picked up one time. The J gene is TRBJ2-3, the V gene TRBV10-3; maybe TRBD1 (6 bases). V gave up 10 bases and J gave up 7 bases, with 18 bases separating them. Per the germline V gene, CDR1 is ENHRY and CDR2 is SYGVKD. The CDR3 contains 13 residues. CDR3 nucleotides: TGTGCCACCCTGAACAGGGTCTCTTATACGCAGTATTTT. This codes for CATLNRVSYTQYF.

This chain links TRBV5-1 with TRBJ2-1; D ambiguous. The V end was cut by 3 bases, the J end by 3 bases, with 13 bases between. The CDR3 totals 15 residues. CDR1 SGHRS and CDR2 YFSETQ come from the germline V gene. CDR3 loop: CASSSEVASYNEQFF. The CDR3 DNA reads as TGCGCCAGCAGCTCTGAGGTGGCTAGCTACAATGAGCAGTTCTTC.

The chain employs TRBV3-1 (or the pseudogene TRBV3-2) and TRBJ1-1, with 11 bases aligning to TRBD1. With V trimmed by 4 bases and J by 5 bases, 9 bases remained unmatched. Per the germline V gene, CDR1 is LGHDT and CDR2 is YNNKEL (reference sequence). The CDR3 covers 16 residues. CDR3 DNA sequence: TGTGCCAGCAGCCGCCGGACAGGGGGCATTGCAACTGAAGCTTTCTTT. Translation: CASSRRTGGIATEAFF.

This clone has at least ten counts. This chain uses TRBV5-4 with TRBJ1-3; no clear D. The V end lost 0 bases, the J end lost 0 bases, and 10 bases lay between the germline ends. The CDR3 loop spans 16 amino acids. Per germline, CDR1 SGHNT and CDR2 YYREEE (reference sequence). The CDR3 here is CASSLAGRSSGNTIYF. The CDR3 DNA reads as TGTGCCAGCAGCTTGGCCGGTAGAAGCTCTGGAAACACCATATATTTT.

CDR3 region: CASSSLTGYGELFF. For the CDR3, the DNA is TGTGCCAGCAGCTCCCTTACCGGTTACGGGGAGCTGTTTTTT. The chain employs TRBV5-5 and TRBJ2-2; D uncertain. This CDR3 comprises 14 residues. Per the germline V gene, CDR1 is SGHKS and CDR2 is YYEKEE (reference sequence). The ends were cut back, 3 bases at V and 7 bases at J, with 13 bases in the middle.

The V gene is TRBV19, the J gene TRBJ1-5, with D hard to call. The germline V and J ends were trimmed by 2 bases and 6 bases, with 20 bases remaining between them. Germline assignment: CDR1 LNHDA and CDR2 SQIVND (reference sequence). There are 17 residues in the CDR3. CDR3: CASSIFIRRRVAQPQHF. CDR3 nucleotide sequence: TGTGCCAGTAGTATATTCATTCGGAGGAGGGTTGCTCAGCCCCAGCATTTT.

The chain is built from TRBV12-3 or TRBV12-4 and TRBJ2-1; the D gene is possibly TRBD1 (5 bases). This CDR3 is built from 13 residues. Trimming took off 4 bases at V and 4 bases at J, with 8 bases between the two ends. The CDR3: CASSWGLYNEQFF. The CDR3, as DNA: TGTGCCAGCAGTTGGGGCTTATACAATGAGCAGTTCTTC.

This chain uses TRBV7-8 with TRBJ2-1; a weak D match, TRBD1 (7 bases). The CDR3 covers 14 residues. In germline, CDR1 is SGHVS, CDR2 FQNEAQ. V was cut by 4 bases and J by 9 bases, with 16 bases left in between. CDR3 DNA sequence: TGTGCCAGCAGCTCGGGACAGTTGGAGGGTGAGCAGTTCTTC. Amino acids: CASSSGQLEGEQFF.

The sample holds one count of this clone. V usage is TRBV11-3 and J usage is TRBJ2-3; no reliable D call. Trimming stripped 0 bases from V and 0 bases from J, with 4 bases between. Looked up from germline, CDR1 is SGHNT and CDR2 is YENEEA. CDR3 length: 14 residues. CDR3 sequence reads: CASSLDQSTDTQYF. The CDR3 DNA is TGTGCCAGCAGCTTAGATCAAAGCACAGATACGCAGTATTTT.

This clone was counted once. The chain joins TRBV2 to TRBJ2-7; 8 bases agree with TRBD1. The germline V gene encodes CDR1 SNHLY and CDR2 FYNNEI. The CDR3 extends over 13 amino acids. With 10 bases clipped from V and 0 bases from J, the junction kept 5 bases outside the gene matches. The CDR3 region has the DNA TGTGCCACCAGGGGGCTCCACTCCTACGAGCAGTACGTC. Residues: CATRGLHSYEQYV.

The chain is built from TRBV10-1 and TRBJ2-7, with 7 bases fitting TRBD2. The CDR3 sequence is 16 residues long. With 5 bases clipped from V and 0 bases from J, the junction kept 10 bases outside the gene matches. The germline CDR1 and CDR2 sequences are WNHNN and SYGVQD (reference sequence). The CDR3 spells CASSSHWTRFSYEQYV. Here the CDR3 DNA reads TGCGCCAGCAGTTCGCATTGGACTAGATTCTCCTACGAGCAGTACGTC.